This T cell receptor (beta chain) was sequenced for a study of cytomegalovirus exposure and HLA in healthy donors. CDR1 is MNHEY and CDR2 is SVGAGI in the germline V gene. The CDR3 contains 14 residues. With 0 bases clipped from V and 7 bases from J, the junction kept 5 bases outside the gene matches. Only in-frame clones appear in the TCRdb table, and some are missing; sequencing was by immunoSEQ multiplex PCR. Here the sample spans about 220,000 clones, over 80% being singletons. The V call is TRBV6-5, the J call TRBJ1-2; 7 bases match TRBD1. The origin of this receptor is a woman younger than 45 in good health and CMV-seropositive. The sequencing sample was made of PBMCs. The CDR3 sequence is CASSYSEGAGGYTF. The CDR3 DNA follows: TGTGCCAGCAGTTACTCCGAGGGGGCTGGTGGCTACACCTTC.